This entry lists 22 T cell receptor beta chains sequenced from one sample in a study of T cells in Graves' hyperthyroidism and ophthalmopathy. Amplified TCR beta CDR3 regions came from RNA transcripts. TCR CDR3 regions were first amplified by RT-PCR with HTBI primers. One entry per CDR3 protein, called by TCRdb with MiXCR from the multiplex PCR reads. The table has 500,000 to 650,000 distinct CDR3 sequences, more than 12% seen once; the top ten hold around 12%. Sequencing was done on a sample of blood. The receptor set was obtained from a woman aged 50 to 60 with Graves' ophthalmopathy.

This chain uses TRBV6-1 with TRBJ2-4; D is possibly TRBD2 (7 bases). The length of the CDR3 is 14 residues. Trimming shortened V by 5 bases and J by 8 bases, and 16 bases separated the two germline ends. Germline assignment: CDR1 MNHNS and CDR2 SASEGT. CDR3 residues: CASSNRVRGHIQYF. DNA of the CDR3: TGTGCCAGCAGTAACAGGGTGCGGGGGCACATTCAGTACTTC.

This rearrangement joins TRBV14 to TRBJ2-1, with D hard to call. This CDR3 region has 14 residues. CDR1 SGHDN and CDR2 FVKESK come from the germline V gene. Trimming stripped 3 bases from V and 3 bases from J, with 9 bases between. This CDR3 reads CASSHPLNYNEQFF. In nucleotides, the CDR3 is TGTGCCAGCAGCCACCCACTAAACTACAATGAGCAGTTCTTC.

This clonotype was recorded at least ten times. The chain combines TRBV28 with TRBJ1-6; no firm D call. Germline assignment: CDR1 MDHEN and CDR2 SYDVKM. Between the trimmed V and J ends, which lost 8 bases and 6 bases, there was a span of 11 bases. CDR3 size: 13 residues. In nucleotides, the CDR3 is TGTGCCAGCGGCCGGAACTTTAATTCACCCCTCCACTTT. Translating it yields CASGRNFNSPLHF.

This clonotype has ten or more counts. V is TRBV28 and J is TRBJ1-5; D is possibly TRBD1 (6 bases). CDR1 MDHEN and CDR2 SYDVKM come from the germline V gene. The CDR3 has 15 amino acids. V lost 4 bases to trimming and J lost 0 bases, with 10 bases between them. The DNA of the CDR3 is TGTGCCAGCAGTTCCGAGGACAGTAGCAATCAGCCCCAGCATTTT. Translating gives CASSSEDSSNQPQHF.

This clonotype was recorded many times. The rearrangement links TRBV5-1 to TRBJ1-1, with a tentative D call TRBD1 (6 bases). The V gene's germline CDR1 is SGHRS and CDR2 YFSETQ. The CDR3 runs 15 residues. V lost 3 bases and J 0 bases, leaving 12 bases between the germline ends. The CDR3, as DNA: TGCGCCAGCAGCTCGACAGGTACAATGAACACTGAAGCTTTCTTT. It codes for CASSSTGTMNTEAFF. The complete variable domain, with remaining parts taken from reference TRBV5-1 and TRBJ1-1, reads KAGVTQTPRYLIKTRGQQVTLSCSPISGHRSVSWYQQTPGQGLQFLFEYFSETQRNKGNFPGRFSGRQFSNSRSEMNVSTLELGDSALYLCASSSTGTMNTEAFFGQGTRLTVV.

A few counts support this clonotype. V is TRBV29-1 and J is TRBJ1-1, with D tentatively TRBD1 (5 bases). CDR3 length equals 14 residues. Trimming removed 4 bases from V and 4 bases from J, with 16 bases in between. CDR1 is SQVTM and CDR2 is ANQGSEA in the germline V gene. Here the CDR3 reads CSVVRDLVPTEAFF. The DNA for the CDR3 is TGCAGCGTTGTTAGGGACTTAGTACCCACTGAAGCTTTCTTT.

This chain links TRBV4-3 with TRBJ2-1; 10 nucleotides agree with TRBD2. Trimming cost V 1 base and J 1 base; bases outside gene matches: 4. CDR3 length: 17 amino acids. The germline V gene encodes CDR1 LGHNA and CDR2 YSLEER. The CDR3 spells CASSQGPSGSSYNEQFF. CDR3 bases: TGCGCCAGCAGCCAAGGACCTAGCGGGAGTTCCTACAATGAGCAGTTCTTC.

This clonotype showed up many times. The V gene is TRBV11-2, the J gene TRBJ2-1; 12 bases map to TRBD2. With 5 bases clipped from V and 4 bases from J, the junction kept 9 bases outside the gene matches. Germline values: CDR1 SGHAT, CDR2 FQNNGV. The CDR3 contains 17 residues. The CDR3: CASSDSWTSGKYNEQFF. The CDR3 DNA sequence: TGTGCCAGCAGCGATTCTTGGACTAGCGGGAAATACAATGAGCAGTTCTTC.

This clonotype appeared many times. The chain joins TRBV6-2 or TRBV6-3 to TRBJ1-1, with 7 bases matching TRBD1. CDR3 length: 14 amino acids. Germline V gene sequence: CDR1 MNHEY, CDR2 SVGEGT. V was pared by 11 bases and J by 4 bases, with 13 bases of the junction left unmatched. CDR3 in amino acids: CALRQGDDFTEAFF. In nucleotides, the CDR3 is TGTGCCCTCCGCCAGGGGGATGATTTCACTGAAGCTTTCTTT.

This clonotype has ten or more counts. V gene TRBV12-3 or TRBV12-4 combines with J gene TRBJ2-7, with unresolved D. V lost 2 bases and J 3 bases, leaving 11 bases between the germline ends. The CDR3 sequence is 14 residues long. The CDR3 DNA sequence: TGTGCCAGCAGTTTACGGACCTTGCGCTACGAGCAGTACTTC. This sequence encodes CASSLRTLRYEQYF.

The CDR3 here is CASSRGTSGRNEQYF. The CDR3 DNA sequence: TGTGCCAGCTCACGGGGGACTAGCGGGAGGAACGAGCAGTACTTC. The chain joins TRBV18 to TRBJ2-7; 15 nucleotides match TRBD2. This CDR3 is built from 15 residues. From germline, CDR1 is KGHSH and CDR2 LQKENI. Trimming took 4 bases from V and 5 from J; bases not matched to a gene: 3.

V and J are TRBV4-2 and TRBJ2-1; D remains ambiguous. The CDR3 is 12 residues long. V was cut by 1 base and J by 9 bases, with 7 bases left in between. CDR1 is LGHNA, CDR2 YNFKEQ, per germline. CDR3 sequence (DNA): TGTGCCAGCAGCCAAGTTAGCACTGAGCAGTTCTTC. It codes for CASSQVSTEQFF.

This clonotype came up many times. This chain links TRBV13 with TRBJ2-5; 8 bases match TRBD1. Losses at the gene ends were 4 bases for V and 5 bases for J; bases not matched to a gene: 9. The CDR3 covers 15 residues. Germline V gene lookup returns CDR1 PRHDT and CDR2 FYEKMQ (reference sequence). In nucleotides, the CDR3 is TGTGCCAGCAGCTCCGAGGACAGGGATGAGGAGACCCAGTACTTC. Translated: CASSSEDRDEETQYF.

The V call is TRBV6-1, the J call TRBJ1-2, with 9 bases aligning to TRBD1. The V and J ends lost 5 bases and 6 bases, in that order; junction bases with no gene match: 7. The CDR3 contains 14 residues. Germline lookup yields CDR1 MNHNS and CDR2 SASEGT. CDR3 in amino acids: CASSTRDRANGYTF. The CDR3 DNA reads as TGTGCCAGCAGTACCCGGGACAGGGCGAATGGCTACACCTTC.

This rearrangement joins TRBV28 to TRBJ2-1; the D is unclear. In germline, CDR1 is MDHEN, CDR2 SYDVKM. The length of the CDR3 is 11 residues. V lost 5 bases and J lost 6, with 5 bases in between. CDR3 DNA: TGTGCCAGCAGTAAGTGCAATGAGCAGTTCTTC. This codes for CASSKCNEQFF.

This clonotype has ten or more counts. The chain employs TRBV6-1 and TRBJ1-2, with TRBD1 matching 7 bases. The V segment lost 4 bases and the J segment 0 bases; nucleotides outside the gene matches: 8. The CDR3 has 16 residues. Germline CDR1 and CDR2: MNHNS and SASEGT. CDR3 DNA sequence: TGTGCCAGCAGTGCGTTGGGGACAGAAGCTAACTATGGCTACACCTTC. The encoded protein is CASSALGTEANYGYTF.

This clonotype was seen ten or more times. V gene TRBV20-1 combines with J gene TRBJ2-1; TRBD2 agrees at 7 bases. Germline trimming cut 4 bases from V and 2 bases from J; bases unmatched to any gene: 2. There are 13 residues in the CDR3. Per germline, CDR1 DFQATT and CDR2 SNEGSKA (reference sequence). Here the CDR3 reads CSATSGAYNEQFF. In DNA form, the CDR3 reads TGCAGTGCTACCAGCGGGGCCTACAATGAGCAGTTCTTC.

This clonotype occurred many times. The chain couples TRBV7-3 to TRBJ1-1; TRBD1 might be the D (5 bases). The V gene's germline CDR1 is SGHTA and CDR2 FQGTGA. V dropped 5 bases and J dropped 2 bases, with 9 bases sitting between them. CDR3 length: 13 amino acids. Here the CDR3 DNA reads TGTGCCAGCAGCCCGGGACCTAACACTGAAGCTTTCTTT. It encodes CASSPGPNTEAFF. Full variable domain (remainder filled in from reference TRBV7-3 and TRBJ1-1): GAGVSQTPSNKVTEKGKYVELRCDPISGHTALYWYRQSLGQGPEFLIYFQGTGAADDSGLPNDRFFAVRPEGSVSTLKIQRTERGDSAVYLCASSPGPNTEAFFGQGTRLTVV.

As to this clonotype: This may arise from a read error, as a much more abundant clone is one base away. CDR3 sequence reads: CASSRRTTSNQPQHF. The CDR3 nucleotides read TGTGCCAGCAGCCGCCGGACGACTTCCAATCAGCCCCAGCATTTT. The V and J genes are TRBV28 and TRBJ1-5; D gene ambiguous. V was trimmed by 6 bases and J by 3 bases, leaving 15 bases between them. The length of the CDR3 is 15 residues. Germline V lookup: CDR1 MDHEN, CDR2 SYDVKM.

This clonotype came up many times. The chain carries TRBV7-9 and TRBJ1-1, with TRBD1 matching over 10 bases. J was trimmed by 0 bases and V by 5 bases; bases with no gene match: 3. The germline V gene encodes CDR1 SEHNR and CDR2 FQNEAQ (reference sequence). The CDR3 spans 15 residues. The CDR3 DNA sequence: TGTGCCAGCAGCCTAGGACAGGGGGTGAACACTGAAGCTTTCTTT. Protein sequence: CASSLGQGVNTEAFF.

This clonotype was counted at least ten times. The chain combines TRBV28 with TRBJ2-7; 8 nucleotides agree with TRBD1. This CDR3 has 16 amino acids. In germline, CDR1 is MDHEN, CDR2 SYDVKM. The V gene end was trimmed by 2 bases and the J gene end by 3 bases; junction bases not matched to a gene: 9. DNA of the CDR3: TGTGCCAGCAGTTTAGAGTCGACAGGGGTCCACTACGAGCAGTACTTC. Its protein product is CASSLESTGVHYEQYF.

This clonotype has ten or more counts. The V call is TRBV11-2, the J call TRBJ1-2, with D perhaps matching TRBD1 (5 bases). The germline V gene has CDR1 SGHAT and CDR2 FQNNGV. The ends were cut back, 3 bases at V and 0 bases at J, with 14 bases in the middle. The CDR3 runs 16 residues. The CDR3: CASSFGGGTTNYGYTF. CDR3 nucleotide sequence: TGTGCCAGCAGCTTCGGGGGAGGGACCACTAACTATGGCTACACCTTC.